These 21 T cell receptor beta chains share one sample of origin, sequenced in a study of shared clonotypes between healthy human individuals. Sequencing used immunoSEQ multiplex PCR; TCRdb keeps in-frame clones, though not all of them. Among some 1,400,000 clones listed, roughly 97% were seen once. Sequencing was performed on naive CD4+ T cells sorted from blood. Subset: CD45RA+ positively selected. Source of these receptors: a man under 40 in good health.

This chain connects TRBV2 to TRBJ2-2, with unresolved D. Germline CDR1 SNHLY, CDR2 FYNNEI. Trimming stripped 8 bases from V and 6 bases from J, with 16 bases between. The CDR3 covers 14 residues. CDR3 region: CASSGPSRAGELFF. CDR3 coding DNA: TGTGCCAGCTCGGGTCCTAGTAGGGCCGGGGAGCTGTTTTTT.

This clone was observed a few times. Other DNA variants within this sample encode the same CDR3. The chain combines TRBV10-3 with TRBJ1-5, with 9 bases fitting TRBD1. The ends lost 4 bases at V and 2 bases at J; junction bases unmatched: 0. CDR3 length: 14 residues. The germline CDR1 and CDR2 sequences are ENHRY and SYGVKD. This chain's CDR3 is CAISGTGGNQPQHF. The CDR3 DNA is TGTGCCATCAGTGGGACAGGGGGCAATCAGCCCCAGCATTTT.

The CDR3 sequence is CASSLTTRTDTQYF. As DNA, the CDR3 is TGTGCCAGCAGCTTAACCACCCGCACAGATACGCAGTATTTT. The rearrangement links TRBV11-2 to TRBJ2-3; no clear D. The CDR3 loop spans 14 amino acids. V lost 2 bases, J lost 1 base, and 7 bases lay in between. Germline V gene data show CDR1 as SGHAT and CDR2 as FQNNGV.

As to this clone: Other nucleotide sequences in the sample specify the same CDR3. This chain links TRBV9 with TRBJ2-3; D unclear. Germline CDR1 reads SGDLS; CDR2 reads YYNGEE. V lost 0 bases and J lost 1, with 3 bases in between. The CDR3 covers 13 residues. DNA for the CDR3: TGTGCCAGCAGCGTAGGGGGCACAGATACGCAGTATTTT. The encoded protein is CASSVGGTDTQYF.

CDR3 in amino acids: CAISSIAGTDTQYF. The CDR3 DNA reads as TGTGCCATCAGCTCTATAGCAGGGACAGATACGCAGTATTTT. The chain carries TRBV10-3 and TRBJ2-3, with a weak D call TRBD1 (5 bases). Germline loops: CDR1 ENHRY, CDR2 SYGVKD. The germline V and J ends were trimmed by 6 bases and 3 bases, with 13 bases remaining between them. The CDR3 is made up of 14 amino acids.

The chain is built from TRBV28 and TRBJ1-4; possibly TRBD1 for D (6 bases). The CDR3 covers 14 residues. Per germline, CDR1 MDHEN and CDR2 SYDVKM. V lost 3 bases to trimming and J lost 8 bases, with 13 bases between them. This CDR3 reads CASSFEVGQEKLFF. In DNA form, the CDR3 reads TGTGCCAGCAGTTTTGAAGTTGGACAGGAAAAACTGTTTTTT.

The chain links TRBV11-2 to TRBJ2-2; D remains unclear. V shed 1 base and J shed 4 bases, with 16 bases lying between them. The CDR3 has 17 residues. Germline CDR1 is SGHAT and CDR2 is FQNNGV. The CDR3 nucleotides read TGTGCCAGCAGCTTAGGTTTCGGTCTAGGTGTCACCGGGGAGCTGTTTTTT. As protein: CASSLGFGLGVTGELFF.

This chain uses TRBV2 with TRBJ2-7; D might be TRBD1 (5 bases). This CDR3 has 14 residues. The V end was cut by 4 bases, the J end by 2 bases, with 12 bases between. CDR1 is SNHLY, CDR2 FYNNEI, per germline. The CDR3 loop is CASSGGRLAYEQYF. In DNA, the CDR3 is TGTGCCAGCAGTGGGGGCAGGTTAGCCTACGAGCAGTACTTC.

The chain couples TRBV7-2 to TRBJ2-3, with no clear D. In germline, CDR1 is SGHTA, CDR2 FQGNSA. The V end lost 5 bases, the J end lost 1 base, and 7 bases lay between the germline ends. The CDR3 totals 13 residues. This chain's CDR3 is CASSNRGTDTQYF. CDR3 in DNA: TGTGCCAGCAGCAACCGGGGCACAGATACGCAGTATTTT.

This clone was counted once. The V call is TRBV7-3, the J call TRBJ2-2, with 10 bases lining up with TRBD2. Germline values: CDR1 SGHTA, CDR2 FQGTGA. J gave up 2 bases and V 4 bases, and 16 bases lay outside the gene matches. The CDR3 consists of 20 residues. For the CDR3, the DNA is TGTGCCAGCAGCTCCCCCTTCAGGAGCGGGAGGGCCGTCAACACCGGGGAGCTGTTTTTT. As protein: CASSSPFRSGRAVNTGELFF.

This chain links TRBV6-1 with TRBJ1-3; TRBD1 might be the D (5 bases). In germline, CDR1 is MNHNS, CDR2 SASEGT. The CDR3 has 16 amino acids. V lost 2 bases, J lost 0 bases, and 11 bases lay in between. The CDR3 DNA reads TGTGCCAGCAGTGAAATCGGGGCGAGCTCTGGAAACACCATATATTTT. Its protein product is CASSEIGASSGNTIYF.

This clone appeared a single time. The gene calls are TRBV5-4 and TRBJ2-6, with 8 bases that match TRBD1. Trimming at V came to 6 bases and at J to 4 bases, leaving 21 bases not matched to a gene. This CDR3 has 20 residues. Germline V gene sequence: CDR1 SGHNT, CDR2 YYREEE (reference sequence). In DNA form, the CDR3 reads TGTGCCAGCATCCTGAAAAGTGAGGCAGGGGGCGCGGAAGGGGCCAACGTCCTGACTTTC. Protein sequence: CASILKSEAGGAEGANVLTF.

The rearrangement joins TRBV19 to TRBJ2-1; no clear D. The CDR3 loop spans 15 amino acids. Germline V gives CDR1 LNHDA, CDR2 SQIVND (reference sequence). Deletions cut 7 bases from V and 5 bases from J, with 18 bases between. The CDR3 reads CASTPLYRADNEQFF. For the CDR3, the DNA is TGTGCCAGTACCCCCCTATACCGGGCCGACAATGAGCAGTTCTTC.

The gene calls are TRBV5-1 and TRBJ2-1; the D gene could be TRBD1 or TRBD2 (5 bases each). V lost 4 bases, J lost 9 bases, and 20 bases lay in between. Looked up from germline, CDR1 is SGHRS and CDR2 is YFSETQ. This CDR3 spans 15 amino acids. CDR3 nucleotide sequence: TGCGCCAGCAGCAAGCAGGCGCCTAGCCAGGGTGAGCAGTTCTTC. This translates into CASSKQAPSQGEQFF.

The chain combines TRBV28 with TRBJ1-3; D perhaps matches TRBD1 (5 bases). V was pared by 5 bases and J by 0 bases, with 11 bases between. CDR3 length: 15 amino acids. Per the germline V gene, CDR1 is MDHEN and CDR2 is SYDVKM. This CDR3 is CASSRTGSSGNTIYF. The CDR3 DNA follows: TGTGCCAGCAGTCGTACAGGAAGCTCTGGAAACACCATATATTTT.

In regard to this clone: Distinct nucleotide sequences in the sample also encode this CDR3. J is TRBJ2-3 and V is TRBV14; unclear D gene. V dropped 3 bases and J dropped 2 bases, with 0 bases sitting between them. The CDR3 sequence is 11 residues long. The germline CDR1 and CDR2 sequences are SGHDN and FVKESK. In DNA form, the CDR3 reads TGTGCCAGCAGCCACACAGATACGCAGTATTTT. As protein: CASSHTDTQYF.

This clone occurred once. The chain joins TRBV6-5 to TRBJ2-5; D ambiguous. Trimming shortened V by 2 bases and J by 5 bases, and 3 bases separated the two germline ends. The CDR3 is made up of 11 amino acids. Germline CDR1 and CDR2: MNHEY and SVGAGI. This chain's CDR3 is CASSYKETQYF. CDR3 bases: TGTGCCAGCAGTTACAAGGAGACCCAGTACTTC.

The gene calls are TRBV10-3 and TRBJ2-7; D is perhaps TRBD2 (6 bases). The CDR3 sequence is 12 residues long. The germline V gene encodes CDR1 ENHRY and CDR2 SYGVKD. Trimming removed 7 bases from V and 5 bases from J, with 12 bases in between. The CDR3 loop is CAITGGTHEQYF. The CDR3 nucleotides read TGTGCCATCACGGGCGGGACCCACGAGCAGTACTTC.

J is TRBJ1-2 and V is TRBV5-4, with D perhaps matching TRBD1 (5 bases). There are 15 residues in the CDR3. Germline CDR1 and CDR2: SGHNT and YYREEE (reference sequence). Trimming removed 4 bases from V and 8 bases from J, with 21 bases in between. The CDR3 spells CASSPSGTATPGYTF. The CDR3 nucleotides read TGTGCCAGCAGCCCGTCCGGGACGGCTACCCCGGGCTACACCTTC.

The J gene is TRBJ1-3, the V gene TRBV6-5, with D unclear. Per germline, CDR1 MNHEY and CDR2 SVGAGI. The CDR3 contains 14 residues. Trimming pared 7 bases from V and 4 bases from J, leaving 14 bases between. CDR3: CASKNPWQGNTIYF. The DNA for the CDR3 is TGTGCCAGCAAGAATCCTTGGCAGGGAAACACCATATATTTT.

The V gene is TRBV27, the J gene TRBJ2-3; 9 nucleotides line up with TRBD2. The length of the CDR3 is 16 residues. Looked up from germline, CDR1 is MNHEY and CDR2 is SMNVEV (reference sequence). The trim removed 6 bases at V and 7 bases at J, leaving 14 bases unmatched. The CDR3 region is CASRKAGLAGRNTQYF. The CDR3 nucleotides read TGTGCCAGCAGGAAGGCTGGGCTAGCGGGGCGAAATACGCAGTATTTT.